This T cell receptor (beta chain) comes out of a study of cytomegalovirus exposure and HLA in healthy donors. Overall study results and limits: Researchers reported that three CMV-associated chains were confirmed in vitro as CMV antigen-specific. Researchers counted 180 or so TCR beta chains as cytomegalovirus-associated.

The CDR3 loop spans 14 amino acids. The germline gives CDR1 SGHDT, CDR2 YYEEEE. Trimming cost V 2 bases and J 8 bases, with 16 bases left between them. This clone has just one count. What it recognizes is unknown. Among the 110 or so subjects of the validation cohort, separate from the roughly 650-subject first cohort, were the donors. The repertoire was sequenced with immunoSEQ multiplex PCR; TCRdb's copy has only in-frame clones and lacks some. Of under 100,000 clones in the sample, approximately 96% were seen once. Sequences were obtained from PBMCs. This sequence was found in a man aged 18-30 years in good health and CMV-seronegative. J is TRBJ1-1 and V is TRBV5-6, with D tentatively TRBD1 (6 bases). CDR3 bases: TGTGCCAGCAGCTTTGGAGCAGGGGTAGGGGAAGCTTTCTTT. The encoded protein is CASSFGAGVGEAFF.